The 14 T cell receptor beta chains listed next were all sequenced from one sample in a study of cytomegalovirus exposure and HLA in healthy donors. The study ran its PCR with 60 Vbeta and 13 Jbeta primers. Here immunoSEQ multiplex PCR was the method, and the copy in TCRdb shows in-frame clones only, minus some. The sample comprises 130,000 to 150,000 clones, 64% of which are singletons, and around 3% rests with the top ten. The sample was PBMCs. These receptors originate from a woman in her 30s in good health and CMV-seropositive.

The chain has TRBV5-1 and TRBJ1-1, with 7 nucleotides matching TRBD1. CDR1 is SGHRS and CDR2 is YFSETQ in the germline V gene. J gave up 8 bases and V 3 bases, and 7 bases lay outside the gene matches. The CDR3 sequence is 13 residues long. CDR3 in amino acids: CASSYTGTEEAFF. In DNA, the CDR3 is TGCGCCAGCAGCTATACCGGGACAGAGGAAGCTTTCTTT.

This sequence joins TRBV10-3 and TRBJ2-2; 8 bases map to TRBD2. The length of the CDR3 is 15 residues. Germline CDR1 and CDR2: ENHRY and SYGVKD. J was trimmed by 0 bases and V by 7 bases; bases with no gene match: 4. CDR3 sequence (DNA): TGTGCCATCAATGGGGGACTAGCGAACACCGGGGAGCTGTTTTTT. This encodes CAINGGLANTGELFF.

The V gene is TRBV6-1, the J gene TRBJ1-2; tentative D call: TRBD1 (6 bases). Germline V gives CDR1 MNHNS, CDR2 SASEGT. The CDR3 is 14 residues long. The ends were cut back, 7 bases at V and 5 bases at J, with 17 bases in the middle. The CDR3, as DNA: TGTGCCAGCACCGAACAGGGATATTATTATGGCTACACCTTC. Its translation is CASTEQGYYYGYTF.

The rearrangement joins TRBV5-1 to TRBJ2-6; 7 bases map to TRBD1. Trimming at V came to 4 bases and at J to 15 bases, leaving 10 bases not matched to a gene. The CDR3 runs 13 residues. Per germline, CDR1 SGHRS and CDR2 YFSETQ. CDR3 bases: TGCGCCAGCAGCCCCTGGACAGGCCCCGACCTGACTTTC. Residues: CASSPWTGPDLTF.

The chain uses TRBV12-2 and TRBJ1-2. TRBV12-2 is listed as a pseudogene. The CDR3 loop spans 15 amino acids. The CDR3 loop is CASRLHSGLRNGYTF. CDR3 nucleotides: TGTGCAAGTCGCTTACACTCGGGACTCAGGAATGGCTACACCTTC.

V usage is TRBV27 and J usage is TRBJ2-7; TRBD2 agrees at 7 bases. Unmatched junction bases numbered 13, after V lost 1 base and J lost 7 bases. Looked up from germline, CDR1 is MNHEY and CDR2 is SMNVEV (reference sequence). The CDR3 loop spans 16 amino acids. In nucleotides, the CDR3 is TGTGCCAGCAGTTTATATCCTCTCGGCGGGAGTAATGAGCAGTACTTC. This translates into CASSLYPLGGSNEQYF.

V and J are TRBV2 and TRBJ1-5, with 10 bases identical to TRBD1. CDR3 length: 14 amino acids. J was trimmed by 8 bases and V by 6 bases; bases with no gene match: 7. CDR1 is SNHLY, CDR2 FYNNEI, per germline. The CDR3 reads CASSLMTGGEPQHF. The CDR3 coding sequence is TGTGCCAGCAGCCTCATGACAGGGGGCGAGCCCCAGCATTTT.

This clone was detected only once. Other DNA sequences within the sample encode an identical CDR3. The CDR3 reads CASSTRGTEAFF. The DNA of the CDR3 is TGTGCCAGTTCCACCAGGGGCACTGAAGCTTTCTTT. The genes are TRBV19 and TRBJ1-1, with D perhaps TRBD1 (6 bases). V was pared by 8 bases and J by 4 bases, with 11 bases between. This CDR3 has 12 amino acids. The germline V gene has CDR1 LNHDA and CDR2 SQIVND (reference sequence).

V and J are TRBV14 and TRBJ2-7, with 7 positions matching TRBD2. The CDR3 has 18 residues. The V gene's germline CDR1 is SGHDN and CDR2 FVKESK. Germline trimming cut 8 bases from V and 3 bases from J; bases unmatched to any gene: 22. The DNA for the CDR3 is TGTGCCAGCTCGCCGGGGAGGGGTATTGGAGTTCCCCTCTACGAGCAGTACTTC. This sequence encodes CASSPGRGIGVPLYEQYF.

This chain uses TRBV4-1 with TRBJ2-7; 13 bases match TRBD2. Trimming removed 5 bases from V and 7 bases from J; junction bases left unmatched: 5. Germline V CDR1 and CDR2: MGHRA, YSYEKL. The CDR3 covers 14 residues. Here the CDR3 reads CASSSLLAGGEQYF. The CDR3 bases are TGCGCCAGCAGCTCATTACTAGCGGGGGGGGAGCAGTACTTC.

The sample holds a few counts of this clone. The chain has TRBV5-3 and TRBJ1-6; TRBD1 might be the D (6 bases). TRBV5-3 is filed as an ORF, its function uncertain. The CDR3 has 14 residues. The ends were cut back, 0 bases at V and 7 bases at J, with 8 bases in the middle. CDR3 residues: CARSLGQVNSPLHF. CDR3 in DNA: TGTGCCAGAAGCTTGGGACAGGTGAATTCACCCCTCCACTTT.

In this sample, this clone turned up once. The chain joins TRBV5-1 to TRBJ2-1; 8 bases are shared with TRBD2. CDR3 length: 15 residues. Germline V gives CDR1 SGHRS, CDR2 YFSETQ. With 1 base clipped from V and 7 bases from J, the junction kept 7 bases outside the gene matches. The chain's CDR3 is CASSLLAGRENEQFF. CDR3 sequence (DNA): TGCGCCAGCAGCTTGTTAGCGGGAAGAGAAAATGAGCAGTTCTTC.

This clone has only a few counts. The chain uses TRBV14 and TRBJ2-1, with D maybe TRBD2 (6 bases). CDR1 is SGHDN and CDR2 is FVKESK in the germline V gene. The CDR3 sequence is 13 residues long. V was pared by 2 bases and J by 12 bases, with 14 bases between. The CDR3 reads CASSQPLAGLQFF. Here the CDR3 DNA reads TGTGCCAGCAGCCAACCCCTGGCGGGACTGCAGTTCTTC.

V is TRBV5-5 and J is TRBJ2-2; perhaps TRBD2 as D (6 bases). The CDR3 runs 14 residues. V lost 0 bases and J 6 bases, leaving 9 bases between the germline ends. The germline V gene has CDR1 SGHKS and CDR2 YYEKEE (reference sequence). CDR3 bases: TGTGCCAGCAGCTTGGGGGGGGACGCCGGGGAGCTGTTTTTT. Translation: CASSLGGDAGELFF.